The entry below gives a single TCR beta chain sequence along with its context. Its target antigen remains unknown. Per-base quality was not reported, and no clone a single base away is much larger than it. The sample is drawn from a study of blood T cell repertoires in COVID-19 (dated by TCRdb to 2019 to 2021). In the study overall: Collaborator samples came from the United States, Italy and Spain and covered acute and convalescent phases of COVID-19. The material from the prospective study consisted of cDNA or gDNA derived from T cells, B-cell-depleted T cells, or PBMCs. The dataset comprised deeply sampled blood TCRbeta repertoires from subjects exposed to, actively infected with, or recovered from COVID-19. The repertoires were made available in a free public database intended to serve as a resource for research on the immune response to SARS-CoV-2. The samples were drawn from two sources: the first 160 participants of the ongoing ImmuneRACE study, and over 1,000 subjects contributed by 6 global collaborators. Sample metadata almost always included a de-identified subject ID, COVID-19 status, age in years and sex. Where available, HLA class I and class II types were taken from metadata supplied by the sample provider and were not determined by assay-based typing.

V and J lose 4 bases and 0 bases, and a span of 9 bases separates them. The CDR3, from cysteine to phenylalanine, totals 15 residues. The only DNA kept is the CDR3, 45 bases in frame from the first base. Based on the germline V gene, the CDR1 and CDR2 sequences are MNHEY and SVGEGT. The immunoSEQ Assay, a bias-controlled multiplex PCR, was used to amplify TCRbeta CDR3 regions from genomic DNA. As for how the authors treated the data: Within the assay, amplification of reference gene primers was used to estimate how many nucleated cells each sample contained. To quantify the absolute abundance of each unique TCRbeta CDR3 rearrangement, sequence reads were collapsed and filtered. For each sample, productive Simpson clonality was calculated by taking the square root of Simpson's diversity index across productive rearrangements. TCRdb took over this immuneACCESS table, retaining in-frame rearrangements with V and J assigned. Such tables are incomplete; in checked studies, under half of the missing clones stem from an unresolved V gene, and the remainder is unexplained. From that table come the V and J calls and clone size; the DNA was used to work out D and trimming. The sample table lists around 220,000 clones, 85% to 90% of them with a count of one. About 15% of the sample rests with the top ten.

Participants in the prospective study were aged about 18 to 90 years, lived in about two dozen United States geographic areas, and enrolled through a virtual design. Cohort assignment in the prospective study relied on participant-reported clinical history from a screening survey and a study questionnaire. Exposed participants had been in contact with someone with a PCR-confirmed or clinician-diagnosed COVID-19 case within 2 weeks of study entry. Mobile phlebotomists in the prospective study collected whole blood, serum and a nasopharyngeal or oropharyngeal swab from every participant. Additional blood draws and questionnaires over an approximately two-month period could optionally be provided by prospective study participants. Blood samples from the prospective study were shipped frozen or at room temperature prior to DNA extraction. The investigation overall reported the following: The amount of clinical and demographic metadata varied by source and participant and was provided uncurated.

This sequence was found in a young man who had been exposed to COVID-19. Sequencing input: PBMCs or T cells enriched from blood (not recorded which). Recombination connected TRBV6-2 or TRBV6-3 to TRBJ2-2, and the D gene may be TRBD2, 6 bases matching. The CDR3 here reads CASSWGTANTGELFF. The sequence in DNA is TGTGCCAGCAGTTGGGGGACTGCGAACACCGGGGAGCTGTTTTTT.